This T cell receptor (beta chain) comes out of a study of blood T cells in healthy people across ages. Combining a sample-barcoded 5' primer with a J-beta primer mix, a second PCR ran for about 7 to 11 cycles. Individual samples furnished no less than 2.5 million CDR3-containing paired-end reads apiece. TCRdb fed the 5' RACE reads into MiXCR, producing one record per CDR3 protein. The table lists about a million distinct CDR3 sequences, about 53% of them singletons. Germline V gene data show CDR1 as SNHLY and CDR2 as FYNNEI. The germline V and J ends were trimmed by 6 bases and 9 bases, with 12 bases remaining between them. The CDR3 covers 12 residues.

The gene calls are TRBV2 and TRBJ2-4; D is unclear. The specimen was blood. The clonotype originates from a woman aged 55-70 years in good health. Written as DNA, the CDR3 is TGTGCCAGCAGCGCCAAGTTGGGCATTCAGTACTTC. This encodes CASSAKLGIQYF.